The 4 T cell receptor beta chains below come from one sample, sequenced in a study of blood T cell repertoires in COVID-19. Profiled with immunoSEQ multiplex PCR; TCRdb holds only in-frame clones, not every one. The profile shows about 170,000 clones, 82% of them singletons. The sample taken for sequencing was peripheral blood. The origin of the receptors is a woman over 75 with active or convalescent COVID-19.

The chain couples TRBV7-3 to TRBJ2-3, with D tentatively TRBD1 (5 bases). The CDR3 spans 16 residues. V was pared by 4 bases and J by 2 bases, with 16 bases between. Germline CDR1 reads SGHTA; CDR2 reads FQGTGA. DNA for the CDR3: TGTGCCAGCAGCTCTGGACATGATCGGAACACAGATACGCAGTATTTT. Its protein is CASSSGHDRNTDTQYF.

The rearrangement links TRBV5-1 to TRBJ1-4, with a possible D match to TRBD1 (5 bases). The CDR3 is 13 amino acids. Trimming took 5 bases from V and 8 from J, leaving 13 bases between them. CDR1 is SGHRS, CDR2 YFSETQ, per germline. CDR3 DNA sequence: TGCGCCAGCAGAACCGGGACTTCGGAAAAACTGTTTTTT. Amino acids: CASRTGTSEKLFF.

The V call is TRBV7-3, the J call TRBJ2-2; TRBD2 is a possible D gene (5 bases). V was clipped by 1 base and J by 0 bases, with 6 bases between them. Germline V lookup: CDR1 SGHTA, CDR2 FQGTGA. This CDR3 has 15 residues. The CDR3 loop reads CASSLRGTNTGELFF. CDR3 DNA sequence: TGTGCCAGCAGCTTAAGAGGGACGAACACCGGGGAGCTGTTTTTT. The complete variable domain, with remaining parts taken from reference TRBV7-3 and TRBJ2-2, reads GAGVSQTPSNKVTEKGKYVELRCDPISGHTALYWYRQSLGQGPEFLIYFQGTGAADDSGLPNDRFFAVRPEGSVSTLKIQRTERGDSAVYLCASSLRGTNTGELFFGEGSRLTVL.

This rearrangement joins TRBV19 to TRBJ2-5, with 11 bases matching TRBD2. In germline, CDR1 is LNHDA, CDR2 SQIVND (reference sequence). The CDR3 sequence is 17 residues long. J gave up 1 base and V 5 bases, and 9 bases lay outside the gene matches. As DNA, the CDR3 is TGTGCCAGTAGTGGTACTAGCGGGAGCTGGGGCCAAGAGACCCAGTACTTC. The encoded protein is CASSGTSGSWGQETQYF.